The rows below give T cell receptor beta chains drawn from one sample of a study of T cell changes during pregnancy in multiple sclerosis. Data came from immunoSEQ multiplex PCR; TCRdb stores just in-frame clones and leaves some out. The profile shows about 51,000 clones, 94% of them singletons. The sequencing here drew on CD4+ T cells from peripheral blood mononuclear cells, taken in the second trimester of pregnancy. These receptor sequences come from a female donor with multiple sclerosis, enrolled in a pregnancy study. The CDR3 runs from the conserved cysteine through the conserved F or W. D genes are given only for firm matches. For some rows the clone size is stated as once, few or many, or as a class when expanded; others skip it.

d_call: NA; j_call: TRBJ1-2; v_call: TRBV7-2; clone_size: NA; cdr3_aa: CASSLGNRDYGYTF; cdr3_nt: TGTGCCAGCAGCTTAGGAAACAGGGACTATGGCTACACCTTC
d_call: TRBD1; j_call: TRBJ2-7; v_call: TRBV4-3; clone_size: NA; cdr3_aa: CASSPRTGGNYEQYF; cdr3_nt: TGCGCCAGCAGCCCCCGGACAGGGGGGAACTACGAGCAGTACTTC
d_call: NA; j_call: TRBJ1-4; v_call: TRBV6-6; clone_size: NA; cdr3_aa: CASSPADEKLFF; cdr3_nt: TGTGCCAGCAGCCCAGCGGATGAAAAACTGTTTTTT
d_call: TRBD1; j_call: TRBJ2-7; v_call: TRBV7-2; clone_size: NA; cdr3_aa: CASSLAGQGYEQYF; cdr3_nt: TGTGCCAGCAGCTTAGCGGGACAGGGGTACGAGCAGTACTTC
d_call: NA; j_call: TRBJ1-1; v_call: TRBV6-5; clone_size: NA; cdr3_aa: CASRTVQGLGEAFF; cdr3_nt: TGTGCCAGCAGAACGGTACAGGGTTTGGGTGAAGCTTTCTTT
d_call: NA; j_call: TRBJ2-2; v_call: TRBV7-3; clone_size: NA; cdr3_aa: CASSLNLPYGELFF; cdr3_nt: TGTGCCAGCAGCTTAAATCTCCCCTACGGGGAGCTGTTTTTT
d_call: TRBD1; j_call: TRBJ2-7; v_call: TRBV2; clone_size: NA; cdr3_aa: CASSFGQDSYEQYF; cdr3_nt: TGTGCCAGCAGTTTTGGACAGGACTCCTACGAGCAGTACTTC
d_call: TRBD1; j_call: TRBJ2-5; v_call: TRBV18; clone_size: NA; cdr3_aa: CASSPLIGGTETQYF; cdr3_nt: TGTGCCAGCTCACCACTGATAGGGGGCACAGAGACCCAGTACTTC
d_call: NA; j_call: TRBJ1-2; v_call: TRBV7-3; clone_size: NA; cdr3_aa: CASSLRAGNGYTF; cdr3_nt: TGTGCCAGCAGCCTAAGGGCGGGGAATGGCTACACCTTC
d_call: NA; j_call: TRBJ1-4; v_call: TRBV2; clone_size: NA; cdr3_aa: CASSEARGYNEKLFF; cdr3_nt: TGTGCCAGCAGTGAAGCTAGGGGGTATAATGAAAAACTGTTTTTT
d_call: NA; j_call: TRBJ1-1; v_call: TRBV11-3; clone_size: once; cdr3_aa: CASSFRGTNTEAFF; cdr3_nt: TGTGCCAGCAGCTTTAGAGGAACGAACACTGAAGCTTTCTTT
d_call: TRBD1; j_call: TRBJ2-5; v_call: TRBV4-2; clone_size: NA; cdr3_aa: CASSQDWLKGQGLQETQYF; cdr3_nt: TGTGCCAGCAGCCAAGATTGGTTGAAGGGACAGGGGCTCCAAGAGACCCAGTACTTC
d_call: TRBD1; j_call: TRBJ1-1; v_call: TRBV6-8; clone_size: NA; cdr3_aa: CASSDHTGGNTEAFF; cdr3_nt: TGTGCCAGCAGTGACCATACAGGGGGCAATACTGAAGCTTTCTTT
d_call: TRBD1; j_call: TRBJ2-6; v_call: TRBV4-2; clone_size: NA; cdr3_aa: CASSQDLVGQGASGANVLTF; cdr3_nt: TGTGCCAGCAGCCAAGATCTTGTGGGACAGGGGGCCTCTGGGGCCAACGTCCTGACTTTC
d_call: TRBD2; j_call: TRBJ2-3; v_call: TRBV11-2; clone_size: NA; cdr3_aa: CASSLDRGGTDTQYF; cdr3_nt: TGTGCCAGCAGCTTAGACCGCGGGGGGACAGATACGCAGTATTTT
d_call: NA; j_call: TRBJ2-5; v_call: TRBV19; clone_size: NA; cdr3_aa: CASGLDLTNETQYF; cdr3_nt: TGTGCCAGTGGGCTGGATCTCACCAACGAGACCCAGTACTTC
d_call: NA; j_call: TRBJ1-2; v_call: TRBV28; clone_size: NA; cdr3_aa: CASSTRGGEGGYTF; cdr3_nt: TGTGCCAGCAGTACCCGGGGGGGCGAAGGTGGCTACACCTTC
d_call: TRBD1; j_call: TRBJ2-5; v_call: TRBV2; clone_size: once; cdr3_aa: CASSEAQTGEEETQYF; cdr3_nt: TGTGCCAGCAGTGAAGCACAGACAGGGGAAGAAGAGACCCAGTACTTC
d_call: NA; j_call: TRBJ1-1; v_call: TRBV19; clone_size: NA; cdr3_aa: CASSSGRAWDTEAFF; cdr3_nt: TGTGCCAGTAGTTCGGGGAGGGCCTGGGACACTGAAGCTTTCTTT
d_call: TRBD1; j_call: TRBJ1-3; v_call: TRBV11-2; clone_size: once; cdr3_aa: CASSLDHGTGAGNTIYF; cdr3_nt: TGTGCCAGCAGCTTAGATCATGGTACAGGGGCTGGAAACACCATATATTTT
d_call: NA; j_call: TRBJ1-4; v_call: TRBV5-1; clone_size: once; cdr3_aa: CASSPGQTNEKLFF; cdr3_nt: TGCGCCAGCAGCCCAGGACAGACTAATGAAAAACTGTTTTTT
d_call: TRBD2; j_call: TRBJ2-1; v_call: TRBV7-9; clone_size: NA; cdr3_aa: CASSDTRGLADVNEQFF; cdr3_nt: TGTGCCAGCAGCGATACGCGGGGACTAGCGGATGTCAATGAGCAGTTCTTC
d_call: NA; j_call: TRBJ1-2; v_call: TRBV6-5; clone_size: NA; cdr3_aa: CASSYSTGTRYGYTF; cdr3_nt: TGTGCCAGCAGTTACTCAACAGGGACCCGCTATGGCTACACCTTC